The 21 T cell receptor beta chains below come from one sample, sequenced in a study of cytomegalovirus exposure and HLA in healthy donors. The PCR ran on 60 Vbeta and 13 Jbeta primers. Generated by immunoSEQ multiplex PCR, the TCRdb table keeps only in-frame clones and is missing some. The sample yields around 120,000 clones, under 85% seen once. The sample comprised PBMCs. The receptors shown here come from a boy younger than 18 in good health and CMV-seronegative.

CDR3 nucleotide sequence: TGTGCCAGCAGCTTAGCGAGGGGGCTGGGTCAGCCCCAGCATTTT. It codes for CASSLARGLGQPQHF. The chain is built from TRBV7-2 and TRBJ1-5, with 7 bases lining up with TRBD1. The junction had 5 bases not matched to a gene; V was cut back by 0 bases and J by 6 bases. CDR1 is SGHTA, CDR2 FQGNSA, per germline. The CDR3 loop spans 15 amino acids.

The CDR3 bases are TGTGCCTGGAGGCCAGATAGCAATCAGCCCCAGCATTTT. This translates into CAWRPDSNQPQHF. The chain is built from TRBV30 and TRBJ1-5; unclear D gene. V was clipped by 3 bases and J by 0 bases, with 6 bases between them. The CDR3 has 13 amino acids. Germline CDR1 GTSNPN, CDR2 SVGIG (reference sequence).

CDR3 sequence reads: CASQQNRDISETQYF. The CDR3 region has the DNA TGCGCCAGTCAACAGAACAGGGATATATCGGAGACCCAGTACTTC. The J gene is TRBJ2-5, the V gene TRBV4-3, with D possibly being TRBD1 (6 bases). Trimming pared 9 bases from V and 5 bases from J, leaving 22 bases between. The V gene's germline CDR1 is LGHNA and CDR2 YSLEER. The CDR3 has 15 amino acids.

The chain links TRBV15 to TRBJ1-1, with D tentatively TRBD1 (5 bases). Germline loops: CDR1 LNHNV, CDR2 YYDKDF (reference sequence). The CDR3 sequence is 13 residues long. The V and J ends lost 6 bases and 7 bases respectively, with 15 bases between them. The CDR3 nucleotides are TGTGCCACCAGTCGATCCCGACAGATTGAAGCTTTCTTT. Its protein product is CATSRSRQIEAFF.

With respect to this clone: The junction does not match germline at one end; this may be a read error. The chain employs TRBV7-9 and TRBJ2-3; D might be TRBD2 (6 bases). This CDR3 has 14 amino acids. Germline CDR1 and CDR2: SEHNR and FQNEAQ (reference sequence). The CDR3 sequence: CSSSSPRESNTQYF. The CDR3 DNA reads TGTTCCAGCAGCTCCCCCCGGGAGTCAAATACGCAGTATTTT.

The chain couples TRBV19 to TRBJ1-1; 10 bases line up with TRBD1. V lost 5 bases and J lost 7; bases outside the gene matches: 4. Germline V gene data show CDR1 as LNHDA and CDR2 as SQIVND (reference sequence). This CDR3 contains 13 residues. This CDR3 is CASSPRDRGEAFF. Here the CDR3 DNA reads TGTGCCAGTAGTCCACGGGACAGGGGTGAAGCTTTCTTT.

For the CDR3, the DNA is TGTGCCAGTGGGGCAGCAAGCTCCTACGAGCAGTACTTC. Residues: CASGAASSYEQYF. The chain carries TRBV27 and TRBJ2-7, with D possibly matching TRBD1 (5 bases). CDR1 MNHEY and CDR2 SMNVEV come from the germline V gene (reference sequence). The CDR3 has 13 amino acids. V lost 9 bases and J lost 0, with 12 bases in between.

The chain combines TRBV2 with TRBJ1-2, with D perhaps matching TRBD1 (5 bases). This CDR3 comprises 13 residues. Per the germline V gene, CDR1 is SNHLY and CDR2 is FYNNEI. With 4 bases removed from V and 3 bases from J, the gap between germline ends came to 9 bases. CDR3 residues: CASSVRDDYGYTF. The CDR3 coding sequence is TGTGCCAGCAGTGTGCGGGACGACTATGGCTACACCTTC.

V and J are TRBV19 and TRBJ2-7; TRBD2 aligns across 12 bases. Germline-derived CDR1 and CDR2 are LNHDA and SQIVND (reference sequence). The J segment lost 5 bases and the V segment lost 7 bases, leaving 6 bases of the junction unmatched. This CDR3 region has 14 residues. CDR3 DNA: TGTGCCAGTACCACACTAGCGGGAGGTAACGAGCAGTACTTC. Translating it yields CASTTLAGGNEQYF.

This chain connects TRBV5-4 to TRBJ1-3, with D maybe TRBD1 (6 bases). The germline V gene has CDR1 SGHNT and CDR2 YYREEE (reference sequence). The CDR3 spans 16 residues. V lost 4 bases and J lost 0, with 14 bases in between. The CDR3 DNA reads TGTGCCAGCAGCGCCACTACAGGGAACTCTGGAAACACCATATATTTT. Translation: CASSATTGNSGNTIYF.

This sequence joins TRBV5-6 and TRBJ1-5, with D unclear. CDR1 SGHDT and CDR2 YYEEEE come from the germline V gene. The CDR3 runs to 14 residues. Trimming removed 1 base from V and 5 bases from J, with 10 bases in between. CDR3 sequence reads: CASSLNFGDQPQHF. The CDR3 bases are TGTGCCAGCAGCTTGAATTTCGGTGATCAGCCCCAGCATTTT.

The CDR3 region has the DNA TGTGCCAGCTCGAGGGACACTATGAACACTGAAGCTTTCTTT. Residues: CASSRDTMNTEAFF. The chain combines TRBV18 with TRBJ1-1, with a weak D call TRBD1 (6 bases). Germline CDR1 reads KGHSH; CDR2 reads LQKENI. This CDR3 has 14 residues. Trimming removed 6 bases at V and 0 bases at J, with 11 bases between.

The sample holds one count of this clone. The gene calls are TRBV5-1 and TRBJ1-1; 9 bases are shared with TRBD1. The CDR3 is 17 residues long. V shed 3 bases and J 3 bases; nucleotides not matched to a gene: 12. Germline V gives CDR1 SGHRS, CDR2 YFSETQ. The CDR3 sequence is CASSSSGTGIGYTEAFF. Written as DNA, the CDR3 is TGCGCCAGCAGCTCTTCCGGGACAGGGATTGGGTACACTGAAGCTTTCTTT.

V and J are TRBV9 and TRBJ2-1; the match to TRBD2 covers 11 bases. CDR1 is SGDLS, CDR2 YYNGEE, per germline. CDR3 length: 17 amino acids. The trim removed 0 bases at V and 2 bases at J, leaving 4 bases unmatched. CDR3 protein: CASSVGVAGGPYNEQFF. The CDR3 coding sequence is TGTGCCAGCAGCGTAGGGGTAGCGGGAGGGCCCTACAATGAGCAGTTCTTC.

The gene calls are TRBV7-9 and TRBJ2-2, with D uncertain. Trimming removed 1 base at V and 6 bases at J, with 15 bases between. Germline CDR1 and CDR2: SEHNR and FQNEAQ (reference sequence). The CDR3 has 16 amino acids. CDR3 protein: CASSLDRATAPGELFF. The CDR3, as DNA: TGTGCCAGCAGCTTAGACAGAGCCACTGCCCCCGGGGAGCTGTTTTTT.

The chain uses TRBV4-1 and TRBJ2-1; tentative D call: TRBD2 (6 bases). Germline lookup yields CDR1 MGHRA and CDR2 YSYEKL. CDR3 length: 15 amino acids. V was shortened by 1 base and J by 7 bases, with 14 bases between the two germline ends. CDR3 amino acids: CASSQALATLNEQFF. CDR3 in DNA: TGCGCCAGCAGCCAAGCCCTAGCGACTTTGAATGAGCAGTTCTTC.

The chain links TRBV27 to TRBJ1-5, with D uncertain. The CDR3 covers 13 residues. V lost 5 bases, J lost 3 bases, and 8 bases lay in between. CDR1 is MNHEY and CDR2 is SMNVEV in the germline V gene (reference sequence). In DNA, the CDR3 is TGTGCCAGCAGTCCCTTCCCCAATCAGCCCCAGCATTTT. Its protein product is CASSPFPNQPQHF.

V is TRBV18 and J is TRBJ2-1, with 7 bases lining up with TRBD1. Germline assignment: CDR1 KGHSH and CDR2 LQKENI. J lost 4 bases, V lost 0 bases, and 3 bases had no gene match. The CDR3 length is 15 residues. Here the CDR3 reads CASSPPAGGYNEQFF. In nucleotides, the CDR3 is TGTGCCAGCTCACCACCGGCAGGGGGATACAATGAGCAGTTCTTC.

The chain combines TRBV5-8 with TRBJ1-5; D gene unclear. The CDR3 spans 12 residues. CDR1 is SGHTS, CDR2 YDEGEE, per germline. Trimming pared 2 bases from V and 6 bases from J, leaving 6 bases between. This chain's CDR3 is CASSFRGQPQHF. CDR3 in DNA: TGTGCCAGCAGCTTTCGGGGTCAGCCCCAGCATTTT.

The V gene is TRBV7-8, the J gene TRBJ2-7, with D possibly matching TRBD2 (6 bases). The germline V gene has CDR1 SGHVS and CDR2 FQNEAQ. The CDR3 is 15 amino acids. V gave up 1 base and J gave up 1 base, with 11 bases separating them. CDR3 protein: CASSLGGRGSYEQYF. Written as DNA, the CDR3 is TGTGCCAGCAGCTTAGGGGGACGGGGGTCCTACGAGCAGTACTTC.

The V call is TRBV6-6, the J call TRBJ2-7; D ambiguous. Per the germline V gene, CDR1 is MNHNY and CDR2 is SVGAGI (reference sequence). Trimming took 0 bases from V and 2 from J, leaving 8 bases between them. The CDR3 contains 14 residues. The CDR3 is CASSYSKTPYEQYF. The CDR3 region has the DNA TGTGCCAGCAGTTACTCTAAGACTCCCTACGAGCAGTACTTC.